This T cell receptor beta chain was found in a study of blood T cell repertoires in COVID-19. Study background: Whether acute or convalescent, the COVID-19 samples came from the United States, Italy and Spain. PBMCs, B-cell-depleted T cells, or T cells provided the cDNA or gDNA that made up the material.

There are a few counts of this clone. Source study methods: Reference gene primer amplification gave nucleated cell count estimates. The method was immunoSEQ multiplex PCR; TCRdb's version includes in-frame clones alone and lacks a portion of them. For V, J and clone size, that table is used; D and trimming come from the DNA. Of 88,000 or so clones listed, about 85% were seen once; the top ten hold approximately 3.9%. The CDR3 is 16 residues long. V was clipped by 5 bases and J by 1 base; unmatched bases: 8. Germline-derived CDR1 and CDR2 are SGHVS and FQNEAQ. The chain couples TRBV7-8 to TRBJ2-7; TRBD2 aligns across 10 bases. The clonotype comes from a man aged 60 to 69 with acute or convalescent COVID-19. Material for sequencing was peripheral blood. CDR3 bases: TGTGCCAGCAGCCTAGGACAGGGACTAGCGTCCTACGAGCAGTACTTC. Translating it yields CASSLGQGLASYEQYF.